The T cell receptor (beta chain) under discussion was sequenced for a study of blood T cell repertoires in COVID-19. Study in general: There were acute and convalescent COVID-19 samples, and they came from the United States, Italy and Spain. From T cells, B-cell-depleted T cells, or PBMCs came the material, which was cDNA or gDNA.

In the original processing: The assay estimated nucleated cells by amplifying reference gene primers. Clones were read by immunoSEQ multiplex PCR, and TCRdb kept only the in-frame ones, dropping some. V and J calls and clone size are given by that table; D and trimming were obtained from the DNA. The sample gives around 76,000 clones, about 93% of which show up once; under 6.5% is in the top ten. The germline V gene encodes CDR1 GTSNPN and CDR2 SVGIG (reference sequence). After removal of 3 bases from V and 6 bases from J, the junction contained 4 bases not matched to a gene. CDR3 length: 13 residues.

The sequenced sample consisted of peripheral blood. This TCR was sampled from a human donor in a cohort sampled during active COVID-19. The V and J genes are TRBV30 and TRBJ2-2, with 7 bases lining up with TRBD2. CDR3 bases: TGTGCCTGGAGGCCCCGGGGGGCCGGGGAGCTGTTTTTT. Translating gives CAWRPRGAGELFF.